A selection of T cell receptor beta chains follows, all from one sample in a study of cytomegalovirus exposure and HLA in healthy donors. The data were produced by immunoSEQ multiplex PCR, yet TCRdb's version contains in-frame clones alone and is incomplete. The table has about 120,000 clones, over 9.5% seen once; the top ten hold 4.6%. The material sequenced was PBMCs. These receptors were taken from a woman aged 18-29 years in good health and CMV-seropositive. The CDR3 runs from the conserved cysteine through the conserved F or W. D genes are given only for firm matches. Size is omitted from some rows. Given values are once, few, many or a class for expanded clones.

TRBJ1-1	TRBV30	NA	few	CAWNILPRGAFF	TGTGCCTGGAACATCCTTCCCCGCGGAGCTTTCTTT
TRBJ1-1	TRBV5-1	TRBD1	few	CASSFTGGNTEAFF	TGCGCCAGCAGCTTCACAGGGGGTAACACTGAAGCTTTCTTT
TRBJ2-7	TRBV5-1	NA	few	CASYGDSYEQYF	TGCGCCAGTTACGGAGACTCCTACGAGCAGTACTTC
TRBJ2-3	TRBV7-9	TRBD2	few	CASSLVAGSTDTQYF	TGTGCCAGCAGCTTAGTAGCGGGAAGCACAGATACGCAGTATTTT
TRBJ2-1	TRBV5-6	TRBD1	few	CASSAEDRVSYNEQFF	TGTGCCAGCAGCGCCGAGGACAGGGTCTCCTACAATGAGCAGTTCTTC
TRBJ1-2	TRBV7-2	NA	few	CASSNTGTLNYGYTF	TGTGCCAGCAGCAATACAGGGACGTTGAACTATGGCTACACCTTC
TRBJ2-5	TRBV5-1	TRBD2	few	CASSLLAGGRGEQETQYF	TGCGCCAGCAGCTTGCTAGCGGGAGGTCGAGGGGAACAAGAGACCCAGTACTTC
TRBJ2-7	TRBV10-3	NA	NA	CASCPGEQYF	TGTGCCTCCTGCCCAGGGGAGCAGTACTTC
TRBJ2-1	TRBV2	NA	few	CASTTGTPPNEQFF	TGTGCCAGCACCACCGGGACTCCCCCCAATGAGCAGTTCTTC
TRBJ1-2	TRBV11-3	TRBD1	NA	CASSSGDRARYGYTF	TGTGCCAGCAGCTCAGGTGACAGGGCCCGCTATGGCTACACCTTC
TRBJ2-7	TRBV30	NA	few	CAWSIGYEQYF	TGTGCCTGGAGTATCGGCTACGAGCAGTACTTC
TRBJ2-1	TRBV4-2	TRBD1	NA	CASSQPGQVNNEQFF	TGTGCCAGCAGCCAACCGGGACAGGTTAACAATGAGCAGTTCTTC
TRBJ1-4	TRBV7-8	NA	few	CASSLSGNNEKLLF	TGTGCCAGCAGCTTAAGCGGGAATAATGAAAAACTGCTTTTT
TRBJ1-2	TRBV28	NA	NA	CASGFATALYGYTF	TGTGCCAGCGGGTTCGCGACAGCTCTCTATGGCTACACCTTC
TRBJ1-5	TRBV18	NA	NA	CASSEDTSQPQHF	TGTGCCAGCTCCGAGGACACGAGCCAGCCCCAGCATTTT
TRBJ1-5	TRBV4-1	NA	NA	CASSQDPTGTQPQHF	TGCGCCAGCAGCCAAGATCCCACGGGAACGCAGCCCCAGCATTTT
TRBJ2-2	TRBV11-2	NA	NA	CASSLFYWGPDTGELFF	TGTGCCAGCAGCTTATTCTATTGGGGGCCGGACACCGGGGAGCTGTTTTTT
TRBJ2-1	TRBV4-1	TRBD2	few	CASSHLAGKENNEQFF	TGCGCCAGCAGCCATTTAGCGGGAAAGGAGAACAATGAGCAGTTCTTC
TRBJ2-3	TRBV5-1	TRBD1	few	CASSPWGTGNPDTQYF	TGCGCCAGCAGCCCATGGGGGACAGGGAATCCAGATACGCAGTATTTT
TRBJ2-7	TRBV30	NA	NA	CAWSVPLRGTEQYF	TGTGCCTGGAGTGTACCTCTCCGGGGGACGGAGCAGTACTTC
TRBJ2-3	TRBV29-1	TRBD2	few	CSAAFGTSGPWSTDTQYF	TGCAGCGCAGCTTTTGGGACTAGCGGGCCCTGGAGCACAGATACGCAGTATTTT
TRBJ2-1	TRBV28	TRBD2	few	CASTFGTSLNEQFF	TGTGCCAGCACCTTTGGGACTAGTCTGAATGAGCAGTTCTTC